This TCR beta chain stems from a study of T-cell reconstitution after alpha-beta-depleted transplantation in children. The CDR3 runs to 15 residues. The V end lost 3 bases, the J end lost 6 bases, and 12 bases lay between the germline ends. Germline CDR1 reads ENHRY; CDR2 reads SYGVKD. This clonotype was recorded many times. Unique molecular identifiers tagged the TCRbeta library. TCRdb processed the PCR reads anew with MiXCR; each CDR3 protein has one entry. This table has 150,000 to 200,000 distinct CDR3 sequences, about 6.3% appearing once. This material consisted of PBMCs from the stem cell graft donor, taken from the stem cell graft. The chain links TRBV10-3 to TRBJ1-6; maybe TRBD1 (6 bases). The sequence derives from a human donor who donated a stem cell graft to a child with Wiskott-Aldrich syndrome. The CDR3 loop reads CAISERPGVNSPLHF. The CDR3 nucleotides are TGTGCCATCAGTGAAAGGCCAGGGGTTAATTCACCCCTCCACTTT.